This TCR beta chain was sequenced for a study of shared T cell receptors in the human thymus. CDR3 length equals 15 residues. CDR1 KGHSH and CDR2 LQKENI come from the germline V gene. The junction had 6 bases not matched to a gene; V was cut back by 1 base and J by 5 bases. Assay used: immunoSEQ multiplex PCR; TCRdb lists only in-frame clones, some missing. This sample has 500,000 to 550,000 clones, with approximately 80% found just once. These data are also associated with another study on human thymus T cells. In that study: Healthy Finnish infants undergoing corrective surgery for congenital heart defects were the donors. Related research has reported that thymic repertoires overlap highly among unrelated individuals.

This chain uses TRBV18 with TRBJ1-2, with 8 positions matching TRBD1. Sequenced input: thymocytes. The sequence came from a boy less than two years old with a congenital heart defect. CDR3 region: CASSPRTGSGYGYTF. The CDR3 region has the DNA TGTGCCAGCTCACCACGGACAGGGTCGGGGTATGGCTACACCTTC.